The entry below gives a single T cell receptor (beta chain) sequence along with its context. Repertoires were generated with immunoSEQ multiplex PCR, while TCRdb's copy carries only in-frame clones and drops some. Of about 73,000 clones detected, 90% appear once; the ten largest clones hold roughly 15%. This sample was taken from a study of blood T cell repertoires in COVID-19. Germline V gene data show CDR1 as SNHLY and CDR2 as FYNNEI. The germline V and J ends were trimmed by 8 bases and 7 bases, with 17 bases remaining between them. The CDR3 is made up of 13 amino acids. The chain combines TRBV2 with TRBJ1-1, with D perhaps TRBD1 (5 bases). Sequenced input: peripheral blood. The source of this sequence is a woman aged 80 or older with active or convalescent COVID-19. CDR3 residues: CASGGGDTNEAFF. CDR3 bases: TGTGCCAGCGGGGGGGGAGATACCAATGAAGCTTTCTTT.